Shown below are 20 T cell receptor beta chains from a single sample sequenced in a study of breast tumors, draining lymph nodes, adjacent tissues (dated by TCRdb to 2015 to 2016). To prepare the library, multiplex PCR was applied. These reads were obtained on an Illumina HiSeq 2000. Through fastp at Q25 and MiXCR, TCRdb rebuilt clones from the public reads, retaining in-frame beta chains. Every entry covers one CDR3 protein and lists the most common genes and DNA from its rows. A total of some 100,000 distinct CDR3 sequences appear in this sample, 21% of them only once. The ten largest make up 1% to 1.5% of the sample. Lymph node samples came from the axillary draining lymph nodes of breast cancer patients. What was sequenced was axillary lymph node tissue. The receptors here all came from a female donor with breast cancer. Some clones in this sample may be carry-over from other donors' samples.

This sequence joins TRBV12-3 or TRBV12-4 and TRBJ1-3; perhaps TRBD1 as D (5 bases). The V gene lost 3 bases and the J gene lost 0 bases, with 9 bases spanning the gap. The CDR3 consists of 15 residues. The DNA of the CDR3 is TGTGCCAGCAGTTTGGGGCAGGCCTCTGGAAACACCATATATTTT. Amino acids: CASSLGQASGNTIYF.

In its sample, this clonotype was seen once. The chain employs TRBV18 and TRBJ2-2, with 7 bases fitting TRBD1. The CDR3 consists of 16 residues. The junction had 6 bases not matched to a gene; V was cut back by 2 bases and J by 3 bases. The germline V gene encodes CDR1 KGHSH and CDR2 LQKENI. CDR3 protein: CASSPIPGGHTGELFF. The CDR3 DNA reads as TGTGCCAGCTCACCAATCCCAGGGGGTCACACCGGGGAGCTGTTTTTT.

The chain links TRBV28 to TRBJ1-4, with a possible D match to TRBD1 (6 bases). The CDR3 is 14 amino acids. Deletions cut 4 bases from V and 8 bases from J, with 14 bases between. Per the germline V gene, CDR1 is MDHEN and CDR2 is SYDVKM. CDR3 DNA sequence: TGTGCCAGCAGTTGGGGGGGGGCTGGAGAAAAACTGTTTTTT. Its protein is CASSWGGAGEKLFF.

This clonotype has a single count. A read error may explain this, as a much larger clone is one base away. The V and J genes are TRBV11-2 and TRBJ2-1; 8 positions match TRBD1. Germline assignment: CDR1 SGHAT and CDR2 FQNNGV. The CDR3 consists of 13 residues. The DNA of the CDR3 is TGTGCCTGCAGCGAGGACAGGGTCGGTGAGCAGTTCTTC. Translated: CACSEDRVGEQFF.

The table lists this clonotype with many counts. J is TRBJ1-4 and V is TRBV12-3 or TRBV12-4; D uncertain. V was clipped by 5 bases and J by 8 bases, with 9 bases between them. The CDR3 length is 12 residues. The CDR3 here is CASSTGVEKLFF. CDR3 nucleotide sequence: TGTGCCAGCAGTACCGGGGTAGAAAAACTGTTTTTT.

The V gene is TRBV20-1, the J gene TRBJ1-6; D unclear. Germline CDR1 DFQATT, CDR2 SNEGSKA (reference sequence). The CDR3 contains 15 residues. Trimming left V 4 bases short and J 0 bases short, with 10 bases between. The CDR3 spells CSATIASSYNSPLHF. The CDR3 DNA is TGCAGTGCTACAATAGCGAGCTCCTATAATTCACCCCTCCACTTT.

At least ten counts were recorded for this clonotype. The J gene is TRBJ1-2, the V gene TRBV20-1; the D gene is possibly TRBD1 (6 bases). This CDR3 is 12 amino acids long. The V gene's germline CDR1 is DFQATT and CDR2 SNEGSKA (reference sequence). The V and J ends lost 1 base and 5 bases respectively, with 8 bases between them. CDR3: CSARVQGYGYTF. DNA for the CDR3: TGCAGTGCTAGAGTTCAGGGGTATGGCTACACCTTC.

Regarding this clonotype: This may be a read error: a much more frequent sequence differs by one nucleotide. The gene calls are TRBV28 and TRBJ2-7; 8 bases align to TRBD1. Germline CDR1 and CDR2: MDHEN and SYDVKM. J gave up 5 bases and V 6 bases, and 6 bases lay outside the gene matches. CDR3 length equals 13 residues. CDR3 DNA: TGTGCCAGCAGACAGGGGGTATTCCACGAGCAGTACTTC. It translates to CASRQGVFHEQYF.

This rearrangement joins TRBV28 to TRBJ1-2; no clear D gene. The CDR3 totals 12 residues. V shed 8 bases and J shed 1 base, with 8 bases lying between them. CDR1 is MDHEN, CDR2 SYDVKM, per germline. This CDR3 reads CASLRDNYGYTF. The CDR3 DNA is TGTGCCAGCCTTAGGGATAACTATGGCTACACCTTC.

This clonotype was detected ten times or more. The chain joins TRBV15 to TRBJ1-5; no reliable D call. This CDR3 spans 15 amino acids. Trimming removed 0 bases at V and 3 bases at J, with 9 bases between. Germline V gene lookup returns CDR1 LNHNV and CDR2 YYDKDF (reference sequence). Here the CDR3 reads CATSRDRSVNQPQHF. The CDR3 DNA is TGTGCCACCAGCAGAGATCGCTCAGTCAATCAGCCCCAGCATTTT.

This clonotype came up once. V is TRBV28 and J is TRBJ2-5; 8 bases map to TRBD2. The CDR3 totals 19 residues. The germline gives CDR1 MDHEN, CDR2 SYDVKM. Unmatched junction bases numbered 20, after V lost 3 bases and J lost 5 bases. The CDR3 is CASSFPRYPTGTSWETQYF. In DNA form, the CDR3 reads TGTGCCAGCAGTTTCCCGCGATATCCGACCGGGACTAGTTGGGAGACCCAGTACTTC.

Ten or more counts support this clonotype. The rearrangement joins TRBV7-6 to TRBJ2-3; D is uncertain. CDR3 length equals 14 residues. V lost 2 bases and J lost 4, with 10 bases in between. CDR1 SGHVS and CDR2 FNYEAQ come from the germline V gene. The CDR3 loop is CASSLSGSPDTQYF. The CDR3 region has the DNA TGTGCCAGCAGCTTAAGTGGGTCCCCAGATACGCAGTATTTT. The variable domain in full, completed from reference TRBV7-6 and TRBJ2-3, reads GAGVSQSPRYKVTKRGQDVALRCDPISGHVSLYWYRQALGQGPEFLTYFNYEAQQDKSGLPNDRFSAERPEGSISTLTIQRTEQRDSAMYRCASSLSGSPDTQYFGPGTRLTVL.

A note on this clonotype: One base away lies a much larger clone, so this may be a sequencing read error. V and J are TRBV6-4 and TRBJ1-3, with TRBD1 as a possible D gene (5 bases). V lost 4 bases, J lost 4 bases, and 14 bases lay in between. Germline V gene lookup returns CDR1 MRHNA and CDR2 SNTAGT. This CDR3 is built from 15 residues. For the CDR3, the DNA is TGTGCCAGCAGTGGAGGGACCCAGTCGGGAAACACCATATATTTT. This codes for CASSGGTQSGNTIYF.

Comments on this clonotype: An end of the junction differs from the germline gene, which may be a read error. The chain joins TRBV27 to TRBJ2-3; possible D gene TRBD2, 6 bases. Germline V gives CDR1 MNHEY, CDR2 SMNVEV (reference sequence). CDR3 length: 16 amino acids. The CDR3 here is CTSSLSTRRLRGTQYF. DNA for the CDR3: TGTACCAGCAGTTTATCGACTAGGCGGTTGAGGGGTACGCAGTATTTT.

Many counts were recorded for this clonotype. V gene TRBV20-1 combines with J gene TRBJ2-3; no definite D call. Looked up from germline, CDR1 is DFQATT and CDR2 is SNEGSKA (reference sequence). Trimming took off 3 bases at V and 2 bases at J, with 12 bases between the two ends. The CDR3 length is 14 residues. The chain's CDR3 is CSARIGRLTDTQYF. The DNA of the CDR3 is TGCAGTGCTAGGATAGGGCGACTCACAGATACGCAGTATTTT.

This clonotype occurred many times. This CDR3 is CSVRGELDRAHYGYTF. In nucleotides, the CDR3 is TGCAGCGTCCGCGGAGAATTGGACAGGGCCCACTATGGCTACACCTTC. The rearrangement joins TRBV29-1 to TRBJ1-2, with TRBD1 identical over 8 bases. CDR3 length: 16 residues. With V trimmed by 6 bases and J by 3 bases, 15 bases remained unmatched. Germline V gene sequence: CDR1 SQVTM, CDR2 ANQGSEA.

This clonotype was found many times. J is TRBJ2-1 and V is TRBV20-1, with 7 bases identical to TRBD2. CDR3 length equals 13 residues. V was clipped by 5 bases and J by 9 bases; unmatched bases: 10. Looked up from germline, CDR1 is DFQATT and CDR2 is SNEGSKA (reference sequence). For the CDR3, the DNA is TGCAGTGCTTGGCGGGAGTGGGGGGTTGAGCAGTTCTTC. It yields the protein CSAWREWGVEQFF.

Only a few counts were recorded for this clonotype. The V gene is TRBV3-1, the J gene TRBJ2-1, with TRBD2 identical over 12 bases. Germline V gene data show CDR1 as LGHDT and CDR2 as YNNKEL (reference sequence). After removal of 2 bases from V and 4 bases from J, the junction contained 6 bases not matched to a gene. The CDR3 is made up of 17 amino acids. CDR3 sequence: CASSQHPGTSGYNEQFF. DNA for the CDR3: TGTGCCAGCAGCCAACACCCGGGGACTAGCGGGTACAATGAGCAGTTCTTC.

This sequence joins TRBV5-6 and TRBJ1-2, with TRBD1 matching over 9 bases. The CDR3 consists of 15 residues. The J segment lost 8 bases and the V segment lost 0 bases, leaving 8 bases of the junction unmatched. From germline, CDR1 is SGHDT and CDR2 YYEEEE. DNA of the CDR3: TGTGCCAGCAGCTTGGCCCGGACAGGGGCAGGGGGCTACACCTTC. Translating gives CASSLARTGAGGYTF.

This clonotype appeared many times. The gene calls are TRBV20-1 and TRBJ2-2, with D possibly matching TRBD2 (6 bases). V lost 3 bases to trimming and J lost 3 bases, with 11 bases between them. The germline CDR1 and CDR2 sequences are DFQATT and SNEGSKA (reference sequence). There are 14 residues in the CDR3. The CDR3 DNA reads as TGCAGTGCTAGGGAGGGCCTGTACACCGGGGAGCTGTTTTTT. As protein: CSAREGLYTGELFF.